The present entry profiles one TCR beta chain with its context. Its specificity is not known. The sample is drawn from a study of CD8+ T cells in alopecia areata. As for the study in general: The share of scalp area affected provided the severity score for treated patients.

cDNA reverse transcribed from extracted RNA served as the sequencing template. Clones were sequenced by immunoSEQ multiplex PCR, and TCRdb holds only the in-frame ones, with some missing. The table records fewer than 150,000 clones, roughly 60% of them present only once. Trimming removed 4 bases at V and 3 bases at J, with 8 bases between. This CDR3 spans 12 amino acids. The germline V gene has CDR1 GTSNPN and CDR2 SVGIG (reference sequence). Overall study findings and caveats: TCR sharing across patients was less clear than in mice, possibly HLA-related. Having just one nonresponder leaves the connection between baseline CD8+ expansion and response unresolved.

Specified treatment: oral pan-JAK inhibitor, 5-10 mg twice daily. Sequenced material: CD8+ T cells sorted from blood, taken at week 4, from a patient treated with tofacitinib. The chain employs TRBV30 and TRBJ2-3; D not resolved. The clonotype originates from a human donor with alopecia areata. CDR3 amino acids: CAWTDVTDTQYF. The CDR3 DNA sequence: TGTGCCTGGACAGACGTTACAGATACGCAGTATTTT.